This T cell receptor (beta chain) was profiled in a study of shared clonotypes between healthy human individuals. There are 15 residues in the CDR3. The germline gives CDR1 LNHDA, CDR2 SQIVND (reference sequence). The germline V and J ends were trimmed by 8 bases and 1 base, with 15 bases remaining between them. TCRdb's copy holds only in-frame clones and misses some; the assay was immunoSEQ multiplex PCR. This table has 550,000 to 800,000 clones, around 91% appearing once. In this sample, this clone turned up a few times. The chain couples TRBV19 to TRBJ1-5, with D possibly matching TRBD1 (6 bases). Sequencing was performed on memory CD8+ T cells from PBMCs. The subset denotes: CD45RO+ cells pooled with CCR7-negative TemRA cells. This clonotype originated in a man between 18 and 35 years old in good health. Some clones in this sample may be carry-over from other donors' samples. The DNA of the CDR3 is TGTGCCAGTGGATCCGCCACAGGGAGCAATCAGCCCCAGCATTTT. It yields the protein CASGSATGSNQPQHF.